This passage covers 23 T cell receptor beta chains from one sample sequenced in a study of blood T cell repertoires in COVID-19. The data were produced by immunoSEQ multiplex PCR, yet TCRdb's version contains in-frame clones alone and is incomplete. The sample lists some 300,000 clones, around four fifths occurring once. The sample taken for sequencing was peripheral blood. The source is a woman between 45 and 60 years old with active or convalescent COVID-19.

This sequence joins TRBV2 and TRBJ1-5; D possibly corresponds to TRBD1 (6 bases). V was cut by 5 bases and J by 7 bases, with 15 bases left in between. Germline V gives CDR1 SNHLY, CDR2 FYNNEI. This CDR3 region has 14 residues. DNA of the CDR3: TGTGCCAGCAGTCGGGACACCCAGAACCAGCCCCAGCATTTT. Translating it yields CASSRDTQNQPQHF.

V and J are TRBV18 and TRBJ2-7; 8 bases are a match to TRBD2. This CDR3 has 14 amino acids. Germline CDR1 reads KGHSH; CDR2 reads LQKENI. The ends lost 6 bases at V and 1 base at J; junction bases unmatched: 5. The CDR3 sequence: CASSPSGGSYEQYF. DNA of the CDR3: TGTGCCAGCTCCCCGAGCGGGGGTTCCTACGAGCAGTACTTC.

The chain has TRBV28 and TRBJ1-2; 11 positions agree with TRBD1. CDR1 and CDR2 from the germline V gene are MDHEN and SYDVKM. V trimming: 5 bases; J trimming: 5 bases; junction bases outside the gene matches: 7. The CDR3 is 15 amino acids. The CDR3 DNA reads TGTGCCAGCAGTGGTAGGACAGGGGGCGGATATGGCTACACCTTC. This codes for CASSGRTGGGYGYTF.

The J gene is TRBJ1-2, the V gene TRBV6-5; no clear D. The CDR3 spans 14 residues. V was clipped by 6 bases and J by 2 bases, with 13 bases between them. Germline lookup yields CDR1 MNHEY and CDR2 SVGAGI. DNA of the CDR3: TGTGCCAGCAGAAACATCGCCCCCAACTATGGCTACACCTTC. Translated: CASRNIAPNYGYTF.

The chain uses TRBV5-5 and TRBJ2-5; tentative D call: TRBD2 (6 bases). The CDR3 consists of 17 residues. Germline-derived CDR1 and CDR2 are SGHKS and YYEKEE (reference sequence). V lost 2 bases and J lost 4, with 21 bases in between. For the CDR3, the DNA is TGTGCCAGCAGCTTTGACCAGCGGGCAGGGCGCCGAGAGACCCAGTACTTC. Protein: CASSFDQRAGRRETQYF.

The chain is built from TRBV6-1 and TRBJ1-3; D remains ambiguous. The CDR3 contains 14 residues. CDR1 and CDR2 from the germline V gene are MNHNS and SASEGT. Trimming pared 2 bases from V and 3 bases from J, leaving 8 bases between. The chain's CDR3 is CASSEWFGGNTIYF. The CDR3 DNA follows: TGTGCCAGCAGTGAATGGTTCGGTGGAAACACCATATATTTT.

V is TRBV3-1 (or the pseudogene TRBV3-2) and J is TRBJ2-1, with 11 bases that match TRBD2. V trimming: 3 bases; J trimming: 6 bases; junction bases outside the gene matches: 7. Germline lookup yields CDR1 LGHDT and CDR2 YNNKEL (reference sequence). The CDR3 contains 16 residues. The CDR3 here is CASSQDSGRAGNEQFF. CDR3 nucleotides: TGTGCCAGCAGCCAGGATAGCGGGAGGGCCGGCAATGAGCAGTTCTTC.

The chain combines TRBV6-6 with TRBJ2-2; 11 nucleotides agree with TRBD1. Per germline, CDR1 MNHNY and CDR2 SVGAGI (reference sequence). V trimming: 6 bases; J trimming: 4 bases; junction bases outside the gene matches: 7. The CDR3 covers 16 residues. DNA for the CDR3: TGTGCCAGCAGACGCGGGACAGGGGGTTTCACCGGGGAGCTGTTTTTT. This translates into CASRRGTGGFTGELFF.

The chain combines TRBV5-4 with TRBJ2-1; no firm D call. This CDR3 comprises 14 residues. The germline V and J ends were trimmed by 0 bases and 5 bases, with 9 bases remaining between them. Germline V gene lookup returns CDR1 SGHNT and CDR2 YYREEE (reference sequence). DNA of the CDR3: TGTGCCAGCAGCTTGGGGGCAACCAACAATGAGCAGTTCTTC. Encoded protein: CASSLGATNNEQFF.

The chain is built from TRBV19 and TRBJ2-1, with a possible D match to TRBD1 (5 bases). Looked up from germline, CDR1 is LNHDA and CDR2 is SQIVND (reference sequence). Between the trimmed V and J ends, which lost 3 bases and 8 bases, there was a span of 20 bases. This CDR3 region has 16 residues. Here the CDR3 DNA reads TGTGCCAGTAGTATTTTAAGGGGAACTAAGGTCGATGAGCAGTTCTTC. It is translated as CASSILRGTKVDEQFF.

V and J are TRBV19 and TRBJ2-2; D may be TRBD1 (6 bases). The germline V gene has CDR1 LNHDA and CDR2 SQIVND (reference sequence). V was clipped by 7 bases and J by 6 bases, with 15 bases between them. This CDR3 has 14 amino acids. This chain's CDR3 is CASIPRGEAGELFF. DNA for the CDR3: TGTGCCAGTATCCCCAGGGGTGAGGCCGGGGAGCTGTTTTTT. The full variable domain, completed using reference TRBV19 and TRBJ2-2, is DGGITQSPKYLFRKEGQNVTLSCEQNLNHDAMYWYRQDPGQGLRLIYYSQIVNDFQKGDIAEGYSVSREKKESFPLTVTSAQKNPTAFYLCASIPRGEAGELFFGEGSRLTVL.

There are many counts of this clone. The chain has TRBV19 and TRBJ2-7; the match to TRBD1 covers 7 bases. With 6 bases clipped from V and 1 base from J, the junction kept 6 bases outside the gene matches. CDR1 and CDR2 from the germline V gene are LNHDA and SQIVND (reference sequence). The CDR3 is 14 amino acids. The CDR3: CASSNPGQSYEQYF. CDR3 DNA: TGTGCCAGTAGCAATCCGGGACAGTCCTACGAGCAGTACTTC. The full variable domain, completed using reference TRBV19 and TRBJ2-7, is DGGITQSPKYLFRKEGQNVTLSCEQNLNHDAMYWYRQDPGQGLRLIYYSQIVNDFQKGDIAEGYSVSREKKESFPLTVTSAQKNPTAFYLCASSNPGQSYEQYFGPGTRLTVT.

The chain links TRBV9 to TRBJ1-1; D perhaps matches TRBD1 (5 bases). This CDR3 is built from 13 residues. From germline, CDR1 is SGDLS and CDR2 YYNGEE. Trimming stripped 0 bases from V and 5 bases from J, with 8 bases between. The CDR3 nucleotides are TGTGCCAGCAGCGTAGGGGGCCGGACTGAAGCTTTCTTT. Amino acid sequence: CASSVGGRTEAFF.

The chain employs TRBV28 and TRBJ1-1; 8 bases map to TRBD1. Germline CDR1 MDHEN, CDR2 SYDVKM. The length of the CDR3 is 15 residues. V shed 5 bases, J shed 5 bases, and the junction held 10 bases outside the gene matches. The CDR3 DNA follows: TGTGCCAGCAGTCCCGCCCGGACAGGGATAACTGAAGCTTTCTTT. It translates to CASSPARTGITEAFF.

This clone has more than one count but fewer than ten. J is TRBJ1-6 and V is TRBV6-5; D unclear. Germline V gene lookup returns CDR1 MNHEY and CDR2 SVGAGI. The CDR3 extends over 14 amino acids. V lost 6 bases and J lost 6, with 12 bases in between. The CDR3 region has the DNA TGTGCCAGCAGGATAACGAGTAGTAATTCACCCCTCCACTTT. This codes for CASRITSSNSPLHF.

To note about this clone: The sample holds other DNA sequences that translate to the same CDR3. The chain recombines TRBV5-1 with TRBJ2-5; 13 bases are shared with TRBD2. J was trimmed by 6 bases and V by 4 bases; bases with no gene match: 6. The CDR3 has 15 amino acids. Germline V gene sequence: CDR1 SGHRS, CDR2 YFSETQ. CDR3 region: CASSNGTSGDKTQYF. The CDR3 DNA is TGCGCCAGCAGCAATGGGACTAGCGGGGATAAGACCCAGTACTTC.

Details on this clone: A read error is possible here, since a much larger clone lies one base away. The chain combines TRBV27 with TRBJ1-2, with 7 bases that match TRBD1. J gave up 2 bases and V 6 bases, and 3 bases lay outside the gene matches. Germline lookup yields CDR1 MNHEY and CDR2 SMNVEV (reference sequence). The CDR3 covers 13 residues. CDR3 coding DNA: TGTGCCAGCAGCACACAGGGGAACTATGGCTACACCTTC. Translating it yields CASSTQGNYGYTF.

V and J are TRBV12-5 and TRBJ2-3; maybe TRBD2 (7 bases). Germline V gene lookup returns CDR1 LGHNT and CDR2 FRNRAP. The ends were cut back, 0 bases at V and 6 bases at J, with 31 bases in the middle. The CDR3 is made up of 21 amino acids. As DNA, the CDR3 is TGTGCTAGTGGTTTGGTACATCTCGAGGGGTGGACAGCCAGGGGAGGGGATACGCAGTATTTT. Its translation: CASGLVHLEGWTARGGDTQYF.

The CDR3, as DNA: TGTGCCAGCAGTACCATCGGGACTAGCGGTTCTAGCACAGATACGCAGTATTTT. It codes for CASSTIGTSGSSTDTQYF. V gene TRBV7-9 combines with J gene TRBJ2-3, with TRBD2 matching over 11 bases. V shed 6 bases and J 0 bases; nucleotides not matched to a gene: 11. The germline V gene encodes CDR1 SEHNR and CDR2 FQNEAQ (reference sequence). The length of the CDR3 is 18 residues. The full variable domain, completed using reference TRBV7-9 and TRBJ2-3, is DTGVSQNPRHKITKRGQNVTFRCDPISEHNRLYWYRQTLGQGPEFLTYFQNEAQLEKSRLLSDRFSAERPKGSFSTLEIQRTEQGDSAMYLCASSTIGTSGSSTDTQYFGPGTRLTVL.

The chain couples TRBV5-1 to TRBJ1-1, with TRBD1 as a possible D gene (6 bases). The CDR3 runs to 14 residues. Between the trimmed V and J ends, which lost 0 bases and 6 bases, there was a span of 12 bases. The V gene's germline CDR1 is SGHRS and CDR2 YFSETQ. CDR3 coding DNA: TGCGCCAGCAGCTTGGAAGGACAGAGCGCTGAAGCTTTCTTT. It translates to CASSLEGQSAEAFF.

The chain carries TRBV16 and TRBJ2-3; D gene uncertain. The V end was cut by 0 bases, the J end by 2 bases, with 6 bases between. CDR3 length equals 14 residues. Germline lookup yields CDR1 KGHSY and CDR2 FQNENV. The CDR3 DNA sequence: TGTGCCAGCAGCCAATCATTGTACACAGATACGCAGTATTTT. Translating gives CASSQSLYTDTQYF.

This clone appeared a few times. The chain carries TRBV25-1 and TRBJ2-5; 10 bases agree with TRBD1. The germline CDR1 and CDR2 sequences are MGHDK and SYGVNS. This CDR3 comprises 17 residues. The J segment lost 6 bases and the V segment lost 4 bases, leaving 14 bases of the junction unmatched. DNA for the CDR3: TGTGCCAGCAGTGCCGCGAATGGTCGACAGGGGGCGAAGACCCAGTACTTC. Its protein is CASSAANGRQGAKTQYF. The whole variable domain, filled in from reference TRBV25-1 and TRBJ2-5, reads EADIYQTPRYLVIGTGKKITLECSQTMGHDKMYWYQQDPGMELHLIHYSYGVNSTEKGDLSSESTVSRIRTEHFPLTLESARPSHTSQYLCASSAANGRQGAKTQYFGPGTRLLVL.

This rearrangement joins TRBV28 to TRBJ1-6; 9 bases align to TRBD1. The CDR3 totals 15 residues. In germline, CDR1 is MDHEN, CDR2 SYDVKM. Germline trimming cut 5 bases from V and 9 bases from J; bases unmatched to any gene: 8. This CDR3 is CASSAQQGALSPLHF. CDR3 bases: TGTGCCAGCAGTGCCCAACAGGGGGCTCTTTCACCCCTCCACTTT.